This TCR beta chain comes out of a study of blood T cell repertoires in COVID-19. Study-wide context: Samples came from the United States, Italy and Spain, spanning acute and convalescent COVID-19. The analysed material was cDNA or gDNA that came from T cells, B-cell-depleted T cells, or PBMCs.

The authors' processing: By means of reference gene primer amplification, nucleated cell counts were estimated. Method: immunoSEQ multiplex PCR; TCRdb's copy keeps in-frame clones and lacks some. V and J calls and clone size are given by that table; D and trimming were obtained from the DNA. The sample lists under 35,000 clones, around 87% occurring once. Between the trimmed V and J ends, which lost 0 bases and 2 bases, there was a span of 8 bases. The CDR3 runs 15 residues. CDR1 is MGHRA, CDR2 YSYEKL, per germline. The clonotype originates from a human donor in a cohort sampled during active COVID-19. Sequencing was done on a sample of peripheral blood. V and J are TRBV4-1 and TRBJ2-1, with D perhaps TRBD2 (5 bases). The DNA of the CDR3 is TGCGCCAGCAGCCAAGATCGAGGGACCTACAATGAGCAGTTCTTC. This encodes CASSQDRGTYNEQFF.